One and the same sample provided the 21 T cell receptor beta chains below, sequenced in a study of blood T cell repertoires in COVID-19. Profiled with immunoSEQ multiplex PCR; TCRdb holds only in-frame clones, not every one. Of 100,000 to 120,000 clones in the sample, 81% were seen once. The sample comprised peripheral blood. Receptor source: a man aged 45 to 65 with acute or convalescent COVID-19.

The CDR3 reads CASTIPRDTSEAFF. CDR3 DNA: TGTGCCAGCACCATCCCCCGGGACACCAGTGAAGCTTTCTTT. The chain recombines TRBV28 with TRBJ1-1; D perhaps matches TRBD1 (6 bases). This CDR3 has 14 amino acids. Germline-derived CDR1 and CDR2 are MDHEN and SYDVKM. With 7 bases removed from V and 7 bases from J, the gap between germline ends came to 19 bases.

CDR3 amino acids: CATSRDPGQGSAQYF. In DNA form, the CDR3 reads TGTGCCACCAGCAGAGATCCGGGACAGGGCTCGGCCCAGTACTTC. The V gene is TRBV15, the J gene TRBJ2-5; 9 bases fit TRBD1. The CDR3 is 15 amino acids. CDR1 LNHNV and CDR2 YYDKDF come from the germline V gene (reference sequence). J lost 9 bases, V lost 0 bases, and 8 bases had no gene match.

The V call is TRBV24-1, the J call TRBJ2-4, with TRBD1 matching over 7 bases. Germline V gene lookup returns CDR1 KGHDR and CDR2 SFDVKD. J lost 0 bases, V lost 9 bases, and 7 bases had no gene match. The CDR3 is 15 amino acids. The DNA for the CDR3 is TGTGCCACCTTGGACAGGTTCCTAGCCAAAAACATTCAGTACTTC. It encodes CATLDRFLAKNIQYF.

V gene TRBV11-2 combines with J gene TRBJ2-5; the match to TRBD1 covers 9 bases. J gave up 5 bases and V 4 bases, and 14 bases lay outside the gene matches. Looked up from germline, CDR1 is SGHAT and CDR2 is FQNNGV. This CDR3 has 17 residues. CDR3: CASSSKAAQGAGETQYF. CDR3 bases: TGTGCCAGCAGCTCCAAGGCAGCACAGGGGGCTGGGGAGACCCAGTACTTC.

The V call is TRBV5-4, the J call TRBJ2-7; perhaps TRBD2 as D (5 bases). CDR3 size: 13 residues. Germline values: CDR1 SGHNT, CDR2 YYREEE (reference sequence). Trimming stripped 4 bases from V and 6 bases from J, with 14 bases between. The CDR3 loop is CASSERGFVEQYV. CDR3 bases: TGTGCCAGCAGCGAAAGAGGGTTTGTCGAGCAGTACGTC.

Only a few counts were recorded for this clone. The V gene is TRBV10-3, the J gene TRBJ1-6; unclear D gene. Trimming shortened V by 2 bases and J by 9 bases, and 8 bases separated the two germline ends. The CDR3 consists of 13 residues. The germline gives CDR1 ENHRY, CDR2 SYGVKD. This CDR3 reads CAISEGQGSPLHF. In DNA, the CDR3 is TGTGCCATCAGTGAGGGGCAAGGTTCACCCCTCCACTTT.

The J gene is TRBJ2-3, the V gene TRBV4-2; TRBD2 matches at 9 bases. The germline V gene encodes CDR1 LGHNA and CDR2 YNFKEQ. The CDR3 has 16 amino acids. With 0 bases clipped from V and 4 bases from J, the junction kept 5 bases outside the gene matches. The CDR3 sequence: CASSQDSAGGPDTQYF. The CDR3 nucleotides are TGTGCCAGCAGCCAAGACTCCGCGGGGGGGCCAGATACGCAGTATTTT.

V and J are TRBV30 and TRBJ1-1; possible D gene TRBD1, 5 bases. The V gene lost 0 bases and the J gene lost 0 bases, with 11 bases spanning the gap. This CDR3 has 15 amino acids. Germline-derived CDR1 and CDR2 are GTSNPN and SVGIG (reference sequence). CDR3 sequence: CAWSVLRQLNTEAFF. The CDR3 nucleotides read TGTGCCTGGAGTGTACTCAGACAGTTGAACACTGAAGCTTTCTTT.

This clone was recorded a few times. The chain employs TRBV18 and TRBJ2-7; TRBD2 is a possible D gene (5 bases). The V and J ends lost 3 bases and 6 bases respectively, with 12 bases between them. Germline lookup yields CDR1 KGHSH and CDR2 LQKENI. The CDR3 is 13 residues long. The CDR3 region is CASSPRGEGEQYF. The CDR3 DNA is TGTGCCAGCTCACCCCGGGGAGAAGGCGAGCAGTACTTC.

This clone has a single count. The chain couples TRBV2 to TRBJ2-5, with 9 bases that match TRBD1. Germline loops: CDR1 SNHLY, CDR2 FYNNEI. The length of the CDR3 is 14 residues. Trimming at V came to 8 bases and at J to 5 bases, leaving 9 bases not matched to a gene. CDR3: CASGIQGARETQYF. The CDR3 DNA reads as TGTGCCAGCGGTATACAGGGGGCTCGGGAGACCCAGTACTTC.

The chain links TRBV10-3 to TRBJ1-4, with 9 nucleotides matching TRBD1. CDR1 is ENHRY and CDR2 is SYGVKD in the germline V gene. The CDR3 length is 15 residues. Trimming took 5 bases from V and 11 from J; bases not matched to a gene: 12. The CDR3 here is CAISSTGTGSKKLFF. CDR3 coding DNA: TGTGCCATCAGTTCCACCGGGACAGGGTCGAAGAAACTGTTTTTT.

This clone was observed once. The CDR3 loop reads CASSSTTGGLEQFF. In nucleotides, the CDR3 is TGTGCCAGCAGTTCGACGACAGGGGGCCTTGAGCAGTTCTTC. The chain combines TRBV6-6 with TRBJ2-1; 10 positions match TRBD1. After removal of 4 bases from V and 9 bases from J, the junction contained 6 bases not matched to a gene. The CDR3 is 14 residues long. CDR1 is MNHNY and CDR2 is SVGAGI in the germline V gene (reference sequence).

The CDR3 DNA sequence: TGCGCCAGCAGGGCCGGACAGGGGTACGAAAAACTGTTTTTT. This encodes CASRAGQGYEKLFF. This chain connects TRBV5-1 to TRBJ1-4, with TRBD1 identical over 9 bases. V shed 5 bases, J shed 8 bases, and the junction held 7 bases outside the gene matches. The germline CDR1 and CDR2 sequences are SGHRS and YFSETQ. This CDR3 is built from 14 residues.

This clone was picked up a small number of times. The rearrangement links TRBV4-2 to TRBJ2-7; TRBD1 agrees at 7 bases. Germline loops: CDR1 LGHNA, CDR2 YNFKEQ. This CDR3 contains 13 residues. V was pared by 3 bases and J by 5 bases, with 4 bases of the junction left unmatched. CDR3 residues: CASSQGQKDEQYF. The CDR3 DNA follows: TGTGCCAGCAGCCAGGGACAGAAGGACGAGCAGTACTTC.

The CDR3 sequence is CASSLVAGQQKAFF. The CDR3, as DNA: TGTGCCAGCAGTTTAGTTGCGGGACAGCAAAAAGCTTTCTTT. The genes are TRBV28 and TRBJ1-1; the match to TRBD1 covers 7 bases. The V segment lost 2 bases and the J segment 9 bases; nucleotides outside the gene matches: 9. Germline V gene lookup returns CDR1 MDHEN and CDR2 SYDVKM. The CDR3 is made up of 14 amino acids.

This chain uses TRBV6-6 with TRBJ2-3; TRBD2 might be the D (6 bases). Trimming shortened V by 6 bases and J by 2 bases, and 15 bases separated the two germline ends. Germline assignment: CDR1 MNHNY and CDR2 SVGAGI (reference sequence). CDR3 size: 15 residues. CDR3 sequence reads: CASSSGLSDTDTQYF. For the CDR3, the DNA is TGTGCCAGCAGCTCCGGACTATCCGACACAGATACGCAGTATTTT.

This rearrangement joins TRBV28 to TRBJ1-4; 10 bases line up with TRBD1. CDR3 length: 15 residues. J lost 8 bases, V lost 2 bases, and 5 bases had no gene match. Germline V CDR1 and CDR2: MDHEN, SYDVKM. CDR3 in DNA: TGTGCCAGCAGTTTACCCGGGACAGGGGACGAAAAACTGTTTTTT. This translates into CASSLPGTGDEKLFF.

The chain joins TRBV11-2 to TRBJ2-5, with 9 nucleotides matching TRBD1. Germline-derived CDR1 and CDR2 are SGHAT and FQNNGV. The CDR3 runs 17 residues. The V and J ends lost 0 bases and 2 bases, in that order; junction bases with no gene match: 7. CDR3 in amino acids: CASSLDQYRGRQETQYF. The DNA of the CDR3 is TGTGCCAGCAGCTTAGATCAATACAGGGGGCGGCAAGAGACCCAGTACTTC.

The rearrangement links TRBV6-1 to TRBJ1-6; D is unclear. The CDR3 extends over 12 amino acids. The germline gives CDR1 MNHNS, CDR2 SASEGT. The V gene lost 2 bases and the J gene lost 10 bases, with 6 bases spanning the gap. The CDR3 loop reads CASSEHLSPLHF. CDR3 nucleotides: TGTGCCAGCAGTGAACACCTATCACCCCTCCACTTT.

The chain is built from TRBV6-6 and TRBJ1-6; 7 bases fit TRBD1. The CDR3 consists of 14 residues. V gave up 2 bases and J gave up 8 bases; unmatched junction bases: 3. The germline V gene encodes CDR1 MNHNY and CDR2 SVGAGI (reference sequence). The DNA of the CDR3 is TGTGCCAGCAGTTACCGTGACAGGGATTCACCCCTCCACTTT. Protein product: CASSYRDRDSPLHF.

The chain employs TRBV14 and TRBJ1-1, with 7 bases lining up with TRBD1. V dropped 1 base and J dropped 5; count of bases not matched to a gene: 10. This CDR3 has 16 residues. In germline, CDR1 is SGHDN, CDR2 FVKESK. The CDR3 loop is CASSQALTGRRTEAFF. The DNA of the CDR3 is TGTGCCAGCAGCCAAGCTTTGACAGGGAGGAGAACTGAAGCTTTCTTT. The variable domain in full, with the rest retrieved from reference TRBV14 and TRBJ1-1, is EAGVTQFPSHSVIEKGQTVTLRCDPISGHDNLYWYRRVMGKEIKFLLHFVKESKQDESGMPNNRFLAERTGGTYSTLKVQPAELEDSGVYFCASSQALTGRRTEAFFGQGTRLTVV.